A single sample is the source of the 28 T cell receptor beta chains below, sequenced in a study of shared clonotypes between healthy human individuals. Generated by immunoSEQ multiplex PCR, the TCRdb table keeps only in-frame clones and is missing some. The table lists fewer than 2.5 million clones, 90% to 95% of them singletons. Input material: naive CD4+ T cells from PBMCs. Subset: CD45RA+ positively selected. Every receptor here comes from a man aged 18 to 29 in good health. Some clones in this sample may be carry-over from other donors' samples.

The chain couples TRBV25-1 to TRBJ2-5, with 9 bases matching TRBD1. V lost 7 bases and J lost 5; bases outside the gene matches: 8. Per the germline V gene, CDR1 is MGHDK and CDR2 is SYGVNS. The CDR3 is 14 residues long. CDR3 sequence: CASTQDRGRETQYF. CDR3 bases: TGTGCCAGCACCCAGGACAGGGGACGGGAGACCCAGTACTTC.

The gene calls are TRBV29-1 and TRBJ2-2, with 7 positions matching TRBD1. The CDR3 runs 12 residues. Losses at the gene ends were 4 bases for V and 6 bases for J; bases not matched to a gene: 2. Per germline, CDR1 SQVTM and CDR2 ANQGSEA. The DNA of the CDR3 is TGCAGCGTTGTGACAGGGTCCGGGGAGCTGTTTTTT. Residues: CSVVTGSGELFF.

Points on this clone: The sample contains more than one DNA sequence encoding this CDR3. In nucleotides, the CDR3 is TGTGCCAGCAGTTTATCGGGCGGCAATCAGCCCCAGCATTTT. This gives the protein CASSLSGGNQPQHF. The V call is TRBV27, the J call TRBJ1-5, with D hard to call. The V gene lost 0 bases and the J gene lost 2 bases, with 5 bases spanning the gap. Germline lookup yields CDR1 MNHEY and CDR2 SMNVEV (reference sequence). CDR3 length: 14 residues.

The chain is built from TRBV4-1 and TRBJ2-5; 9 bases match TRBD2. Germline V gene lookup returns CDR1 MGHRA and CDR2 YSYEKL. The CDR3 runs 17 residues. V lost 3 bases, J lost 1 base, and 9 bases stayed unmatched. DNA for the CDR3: TGCGCCAGCAGCCAGAGGGGGAGCGGGAGGACCCAAGAGACCCAGTACTTC. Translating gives CASSQRGSGRTQETQYF.

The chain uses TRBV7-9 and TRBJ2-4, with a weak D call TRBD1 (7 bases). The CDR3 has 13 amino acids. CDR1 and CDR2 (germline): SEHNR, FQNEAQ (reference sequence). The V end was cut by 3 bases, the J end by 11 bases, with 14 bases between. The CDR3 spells CASSFADRRVQYF. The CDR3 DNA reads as TGTGCCAGCAGCTTCGCGGACAGGAGGGTTCAGTACTTC.

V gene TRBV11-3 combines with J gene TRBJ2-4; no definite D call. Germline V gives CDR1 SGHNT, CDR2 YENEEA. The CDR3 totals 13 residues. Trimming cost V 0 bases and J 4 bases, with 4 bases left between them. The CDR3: CASSLDPKNIQYF. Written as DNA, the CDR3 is TGTGCCAGCAGCTTAGATCCTAAAAACATTCAGTACTTC.

The CDR3, as DNA: TGTGCCAGCAGCTTGGCCGGATCCCAGCCCCAGCATTTT. It yields the protein CASSLAGSQPQHF. The J gene is TRBJ1-5, the V gene TRBV5-5; D ambiguous. From germline, CDR1 is SGHKS and CDR2 YYEKEE (reference sequence). The ends were cut back, 0 bases at V and 7 bases at J, with 8 bases in the middle. The CDR3 sequence is 13 residues long.

CDR3 DNA sequence: TGTGCCAGCAGCTTAACGCCCACTAGCGGGAACACCGGGGAGCTGTTTTTT. Amino acids: CASSLTPTSGNTGELFF. This chain joins TRBV7-3 and TRBJ2-2; 8 positions agree with TRBD2. V lost 0 bases to trimming and J lost 1 base; unmatched junction nucleotides: 4. This CDR3 spans 17 amino acids. Germline values: CDR1 SGHTA, CDR2 FQGTGA.

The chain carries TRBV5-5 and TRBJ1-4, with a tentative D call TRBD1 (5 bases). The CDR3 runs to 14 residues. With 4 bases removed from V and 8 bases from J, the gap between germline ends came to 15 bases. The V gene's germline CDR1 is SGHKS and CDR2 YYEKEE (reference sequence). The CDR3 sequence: CASSTPGTGEKLFF. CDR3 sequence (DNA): TGTGCCAGCAGCACGCCAGGGACTGGGGAAAAACTGTTTTTT.

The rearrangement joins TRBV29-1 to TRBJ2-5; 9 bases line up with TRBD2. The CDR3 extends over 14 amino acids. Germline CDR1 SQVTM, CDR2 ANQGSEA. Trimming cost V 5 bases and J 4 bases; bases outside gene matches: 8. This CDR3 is CSVRAGGPGETQYF. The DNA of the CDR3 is TGCAGCGTTCGTGCGGGAGGGCCCGGAGAGACCCAGTACTTC.

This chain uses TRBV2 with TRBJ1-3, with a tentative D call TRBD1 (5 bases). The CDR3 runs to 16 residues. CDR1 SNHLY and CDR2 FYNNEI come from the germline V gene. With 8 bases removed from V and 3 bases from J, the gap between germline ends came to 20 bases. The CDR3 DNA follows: TGTGCCAGCGGAGGTGACCGAGGGGTGATTGGAAACACCATATATTTT. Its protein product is CASGGDRGVIGNTIYF. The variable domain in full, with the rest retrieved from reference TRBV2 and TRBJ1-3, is EPEVTQTPSHQVTQMGQEVILRCVPISNHLYFYWYRQILGQKVEFLVSFYNNEISEKSEIFDDQFSVERPDGSNFTLKIRSTKLEDSAMYFCASGGDRGVIGNTIYFGEGSWLTVV.

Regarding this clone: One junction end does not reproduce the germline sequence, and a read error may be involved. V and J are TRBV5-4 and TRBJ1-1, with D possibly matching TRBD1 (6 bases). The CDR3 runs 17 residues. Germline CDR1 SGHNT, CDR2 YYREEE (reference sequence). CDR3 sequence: CASSHLRLDSMNTEAFF. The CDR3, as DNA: TGCGCCAGCAGCCACCTGAGACTGGACAGCATGAACACTGAAGCTTTCTTT.

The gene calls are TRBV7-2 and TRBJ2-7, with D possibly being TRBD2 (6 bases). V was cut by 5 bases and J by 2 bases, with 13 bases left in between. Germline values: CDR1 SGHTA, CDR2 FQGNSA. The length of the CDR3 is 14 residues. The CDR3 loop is CASSPRGNTYEQYF. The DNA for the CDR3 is TGTGCCAGCAGCCCCCGGGGGAACACCTACGAGCAGTACTTC.

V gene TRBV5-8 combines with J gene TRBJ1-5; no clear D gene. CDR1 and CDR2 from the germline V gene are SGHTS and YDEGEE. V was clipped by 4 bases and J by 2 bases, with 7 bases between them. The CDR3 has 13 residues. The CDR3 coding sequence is TGTGCCAGCAGCCAACAAGGCAATCAGCCCCAGCATTTT. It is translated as CASSQQGNQPQHF.

CDR3 bases: TGTGCCAGCAGACCTCTAGCGGGAGGCTACAATGAGCAGTTCTTC. Its translation: CASRPLAGGYNEQFF. This chain uses TRBV7-9 with TRBJ2-1; 11 nucleotides align to TRBD2. The junction had 4 bases not matched to a gene; V was cut back by 6 bases and J by 3 bases. CDR1 is SEHNR and CDR2 is FQNEAQ in the germline V gene (reference sequence). The CDR3 contains 15 residues.

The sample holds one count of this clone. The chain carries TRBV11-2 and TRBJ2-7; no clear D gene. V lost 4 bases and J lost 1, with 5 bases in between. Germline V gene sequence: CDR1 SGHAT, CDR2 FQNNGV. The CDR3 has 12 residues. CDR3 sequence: CASSSFSYEQYF. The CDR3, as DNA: TGTGCCAGCAGCTCCTTTTCCTACGAGCAGTACTTC. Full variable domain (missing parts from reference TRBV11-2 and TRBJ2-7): EAGVAQSPRYKIIEKRQSVAFWCNPISGHATLYWYQQILGQGPKLLIQFQNNGVVDDSQLPKDRFSAERLKGVDSTLKIQPAKLEDSAVYLCASSSFSYEQYFGPGTRLTVT.

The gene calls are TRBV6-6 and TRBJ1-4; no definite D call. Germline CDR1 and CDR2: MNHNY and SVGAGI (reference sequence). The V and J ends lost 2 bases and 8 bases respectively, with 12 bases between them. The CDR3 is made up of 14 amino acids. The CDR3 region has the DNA TGTGCCAGCAGTTACGGTTTTCCTGGCGAAAAACTGTTTTTT. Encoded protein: CASSYGFPGEKLFF.

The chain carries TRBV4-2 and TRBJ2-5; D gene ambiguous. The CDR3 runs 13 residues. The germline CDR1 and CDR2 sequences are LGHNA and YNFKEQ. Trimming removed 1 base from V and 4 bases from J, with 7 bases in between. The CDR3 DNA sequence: TGTGCCAGCAGCCAAGGTCCGGGAGAGACCCAGTACTTC. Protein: CASSQGPGETQYF.

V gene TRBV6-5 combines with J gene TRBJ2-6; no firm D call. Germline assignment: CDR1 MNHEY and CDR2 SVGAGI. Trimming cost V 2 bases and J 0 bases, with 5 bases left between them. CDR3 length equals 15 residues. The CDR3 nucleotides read TGTGCCAGCAGTTACATGCTCTCTGGGGCCAACGTCCTGACTTTC. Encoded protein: CASSYMLSGANVLTF.

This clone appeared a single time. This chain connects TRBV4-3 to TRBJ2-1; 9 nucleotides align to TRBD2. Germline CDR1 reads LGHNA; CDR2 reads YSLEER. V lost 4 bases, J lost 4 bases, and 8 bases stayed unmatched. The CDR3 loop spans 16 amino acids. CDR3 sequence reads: CASSLIGAGGYNEQFF. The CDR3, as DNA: TGCGCCAGCAGCCTAATCGGCGCGGGAGGGTACAATGAGCAGTTCTTC.

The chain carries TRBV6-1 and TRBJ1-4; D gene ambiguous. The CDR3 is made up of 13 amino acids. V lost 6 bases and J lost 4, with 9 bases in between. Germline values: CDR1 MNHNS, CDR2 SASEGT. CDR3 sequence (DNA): TGTGCCAGCAGCCCGGGAGGTAATGAAAAACTGTTTTTT. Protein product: CASSPGGNEKLFF.

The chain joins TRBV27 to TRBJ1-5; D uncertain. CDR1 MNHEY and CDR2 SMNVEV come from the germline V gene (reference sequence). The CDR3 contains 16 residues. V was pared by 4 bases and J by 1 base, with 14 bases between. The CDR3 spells CASSSLRLVSNQPQHF. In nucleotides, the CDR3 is TGTGCCAGCAGTTCACTCCGGTTGGTGAGCAATCAGCCCCAGCATTTT.

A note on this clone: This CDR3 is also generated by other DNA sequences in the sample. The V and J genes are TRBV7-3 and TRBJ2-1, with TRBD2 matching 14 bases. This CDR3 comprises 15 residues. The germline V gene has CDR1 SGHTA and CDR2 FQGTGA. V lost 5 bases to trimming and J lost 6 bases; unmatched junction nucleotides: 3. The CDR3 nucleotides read TGTGCCAGCAGCCCGACTAGCGGGAGGGCCAATGAGCAGTTCTTC. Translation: CASSPTSGRANEQFF.

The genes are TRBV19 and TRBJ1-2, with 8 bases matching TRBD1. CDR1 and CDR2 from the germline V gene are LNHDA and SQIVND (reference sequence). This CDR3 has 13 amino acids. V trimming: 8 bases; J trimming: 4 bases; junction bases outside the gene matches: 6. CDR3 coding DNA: TGTGCCAGTCGGGACAGGAGCTTCTATGGCTACACCTTC. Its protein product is CASRDRSFYGYTF.

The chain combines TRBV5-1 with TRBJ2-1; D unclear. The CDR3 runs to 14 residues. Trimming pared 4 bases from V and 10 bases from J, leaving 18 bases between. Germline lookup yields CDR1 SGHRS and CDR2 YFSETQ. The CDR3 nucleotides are TGCGCCAGCAGCGGAGAACTTTCGTCGTCGGAGCAGTTCTTC. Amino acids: CASSGELSSSEQFF.

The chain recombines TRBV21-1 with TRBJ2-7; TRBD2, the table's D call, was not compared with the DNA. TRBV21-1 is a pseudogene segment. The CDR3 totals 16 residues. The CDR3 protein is CASSKDLWAGGFEQYF. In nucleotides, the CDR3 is TGTGCCAGCAGCAAAGACCTCTGGGCGGGAGGGTTCGAGCAGTACTTC.

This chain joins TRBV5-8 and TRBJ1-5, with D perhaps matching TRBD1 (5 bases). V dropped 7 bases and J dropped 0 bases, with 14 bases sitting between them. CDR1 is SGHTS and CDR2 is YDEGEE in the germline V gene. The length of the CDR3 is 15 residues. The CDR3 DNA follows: TGTGCCAGCTCTAGAGGGACGTATAGCAATCAGCCCCAGCATTTT. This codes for CASSRGTYSNQPQHF.

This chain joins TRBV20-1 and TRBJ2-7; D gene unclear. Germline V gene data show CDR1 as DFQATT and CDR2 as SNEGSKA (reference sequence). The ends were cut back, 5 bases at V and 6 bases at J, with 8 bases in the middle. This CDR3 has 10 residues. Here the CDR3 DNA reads TGCAGTGCTGCCCGACTCGAGCAGTACTTC. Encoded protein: CSAARLEQYF.